This T cell receptor (beta chain) was sequenced in a study of T cell repertoires in cytomegalovirus infection. Study-wide background: Both CMV infection and a matching HLA type were indicated by public TCR beta signatures.

Study results and caveats: There were carriers of CMV plus the relevant HLA, and cumulative public TCR beta family frequency identified them.

This clonotype has a count of ten or more. The antigen remains unidentified. The CDR3 has 13 amino acids. Germline CDR1 SEHNR, CDR2 FQNEAQ (reference sequence). V shed 5 bases and J shed 4 bases, with 12 bases lying between them. TCRdb fed the reads into MiXCR, producing one record per CDR3 protein. The top ten clones hold about 24% of a sample with approximately 550,000 distinct CDR3 sequences, 16% of them seen once. The rearrangement joins TRBV7-9 to TRBJ2-7; possibly TRBD2 for D (6 bases). The TCR was taken from a human donor in good health (CMV status not recorded). Some clones in this sample may be carry-over from other donors' samples. Sequenced material: CD8+ T cells from PBMCs. This chain's CDR3 is CASSPVAVYEQYF. The CDR3 region has the DNA TGTGCCAGCAGCCCTGTAGCGGTATACGAGCAGTACTTC.